A single TCR beta chain is shown here with its context. Its specificity is not known. The data stem from a study of T-cell memory formation after mild COVID-19. Study details: Largely donor-specific sequence clusters came from two donors. General study findings and limits: Day 15 to 85 contracting clones showed balanced CD4/CD8; day 15 to 37 expanders favored CD4+. Clones that contracted clustered mainly in CM and EM if CD4+ and in EMRA if CD8+.

It was 5'RACE with constant-segment primers that produced the TCR alpha and TCR beta cDNA libraries, which carried sample barcodes and UMIs. TCRdb re-derived calls from the 5' RACE reads in MiXCR, one entry per CDR3 protein. The table records 270,000 or so distinct CDR3 sequences, roughly 17% of them present only once. The CDR3 totals 14 residues. This receptor was taken from a man aged 18 to 35 who had mild COVID-19 (a few samples of this study predate the infection). Cell type and time point are not known. What was sequenced was PBMCs or a T cell subset sorted from them (not recorded which). J is TRBJ2-3 and V is TRBV21-1; TRBD1 is the table's D call, not checked against the DNA. TRBV21-1 is a known pseudogene. CDR3 nucleotide sequence: TGTGCCAGCAGCGGCCGGACGGGAAGGGATACGCAGTATTTT. The encoded protein is CASSGRTGRDTQYF.